This T cell receptor (beta chain) was sequenced during a study of blood T cell repertoires in COVID-19. Across the whole study: Samples taken during acute and convalescent COVID-19 were collected in the United States, Italy and Spain. In each case, the material was cDNA or gDNA derived from T cells, B-cell-depleted T cells, or PBMCs.

This clone has only a few counts. Per germline, CDR1 MNHEY and CDR2 SVGAGI. The trim removed 6 bases at V and 6 bases at J, leaving 11 bases unmatched. This CDR3 has 15 residues. How the authors handled the data: Estimated nucleated cell counts came from reference gene primer amplification. Repertoires were generated with immunoSEQ multiplex PCR, while TCRdb's copy carries only in-frame clones and drops some. The D gene and trimming were derived from the DNA, and the V and J assignments and clone size from that table. The repertoire holds about 36,000 clones, with more than 60% as singletons. The V call is TRBV6-5, the J call TRBJ2-1; 7 positions agree with TRBD1. Sequenced sample: peripheral blood. This receptor was obtained from a man aged 60-69 years with active COVID-19. DNA of the CDR3: TGTGCCAGCAGAGTTGGGACAGCGGCAGGCAATGAGCAGTTCTTC. It translates to CASRVGTAAGNEQFF.